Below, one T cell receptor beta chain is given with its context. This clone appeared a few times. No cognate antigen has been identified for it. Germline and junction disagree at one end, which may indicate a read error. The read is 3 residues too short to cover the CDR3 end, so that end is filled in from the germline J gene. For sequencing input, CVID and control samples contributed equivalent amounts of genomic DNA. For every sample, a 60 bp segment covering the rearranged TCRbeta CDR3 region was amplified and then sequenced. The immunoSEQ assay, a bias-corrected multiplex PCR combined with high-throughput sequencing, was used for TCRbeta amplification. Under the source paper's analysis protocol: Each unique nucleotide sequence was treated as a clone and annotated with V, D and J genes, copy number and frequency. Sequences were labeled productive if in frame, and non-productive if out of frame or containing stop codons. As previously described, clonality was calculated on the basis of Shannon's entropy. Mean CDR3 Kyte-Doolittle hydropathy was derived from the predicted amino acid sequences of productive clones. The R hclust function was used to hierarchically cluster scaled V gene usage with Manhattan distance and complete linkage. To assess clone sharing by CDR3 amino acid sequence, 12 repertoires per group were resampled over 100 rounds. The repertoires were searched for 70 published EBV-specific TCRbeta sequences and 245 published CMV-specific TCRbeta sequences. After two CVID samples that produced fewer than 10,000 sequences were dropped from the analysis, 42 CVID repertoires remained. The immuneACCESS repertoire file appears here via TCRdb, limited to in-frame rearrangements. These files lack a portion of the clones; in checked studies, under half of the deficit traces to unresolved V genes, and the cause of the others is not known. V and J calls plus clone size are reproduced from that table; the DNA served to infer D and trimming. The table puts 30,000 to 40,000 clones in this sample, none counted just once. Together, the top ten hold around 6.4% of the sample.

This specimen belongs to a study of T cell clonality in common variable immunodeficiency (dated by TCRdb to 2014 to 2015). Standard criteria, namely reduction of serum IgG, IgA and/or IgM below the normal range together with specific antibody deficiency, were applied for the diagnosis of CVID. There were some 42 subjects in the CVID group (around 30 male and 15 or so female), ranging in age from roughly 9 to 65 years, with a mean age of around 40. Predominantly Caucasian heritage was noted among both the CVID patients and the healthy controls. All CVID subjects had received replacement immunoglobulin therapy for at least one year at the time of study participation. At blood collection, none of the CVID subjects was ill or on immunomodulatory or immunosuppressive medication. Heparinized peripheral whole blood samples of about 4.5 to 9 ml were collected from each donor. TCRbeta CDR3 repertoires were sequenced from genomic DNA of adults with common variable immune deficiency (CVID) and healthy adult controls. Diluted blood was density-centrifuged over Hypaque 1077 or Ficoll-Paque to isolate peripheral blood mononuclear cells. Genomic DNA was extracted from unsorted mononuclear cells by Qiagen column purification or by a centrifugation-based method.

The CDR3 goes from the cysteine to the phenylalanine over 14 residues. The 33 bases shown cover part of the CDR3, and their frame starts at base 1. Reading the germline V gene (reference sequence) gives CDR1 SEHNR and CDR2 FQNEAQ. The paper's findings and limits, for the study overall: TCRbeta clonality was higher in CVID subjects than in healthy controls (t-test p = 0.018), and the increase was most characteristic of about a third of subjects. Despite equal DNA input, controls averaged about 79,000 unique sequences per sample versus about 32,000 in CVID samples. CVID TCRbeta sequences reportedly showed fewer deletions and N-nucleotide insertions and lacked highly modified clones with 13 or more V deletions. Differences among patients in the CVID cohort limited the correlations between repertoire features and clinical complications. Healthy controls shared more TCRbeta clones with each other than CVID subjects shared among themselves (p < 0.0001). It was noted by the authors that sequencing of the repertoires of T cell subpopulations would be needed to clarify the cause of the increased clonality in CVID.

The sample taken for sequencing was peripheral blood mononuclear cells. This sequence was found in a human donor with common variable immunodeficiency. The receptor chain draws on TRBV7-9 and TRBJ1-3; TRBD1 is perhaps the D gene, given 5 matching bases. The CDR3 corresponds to CSSREGNSGNTIYF. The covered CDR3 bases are TGTTCCAGCAGGGAGGGTAACTCTGGAAACACC.